These 2 T cell receptor beta chains share one sample of origin, sequenced in a study of cytomegalovirus exposure and HLA in healthy donors. The PCR contained 60 Vbeta and 13 Jbeta primers. Data came from immunoSEQ multiplex PCR; TCRdb stores just in-frame clones and leaves some out. This sample carries around 300,000 clones, approximately 84% of them seen once, and the ten largest clones take roughly 2%. Material for sequencing was PBMCs. These receptors all stem from a woman aged 40 to 50 in good health and CMV-seropositive.

The chain joins TRBV27 to TRBJ1-1; the match to TRBD1 covers 7 bases. Germline lookup yields CDR1 MNHEY and CDR2 SMNVEV (reference sequence). The CDR3 totals 15 residues. After removal of 2 bases from V and 0 bases from J, the junction contained 3 bases not matched to a gene. CDR3 in DNA: TGTGCCAGCAGTTTAACGACAGGGATGAACACTGAAGCTTTCTTT. The encoded protein is CASSLTTGMNTEAFF.

The chain links TRBV29-1 to TRBJ2-2, with TRBD2 matching over 10 bases. From germline, CDR1 is SQVTM and CDR2 ANQGSEA. V lost 7 bases, J lost 4 bases, and 12 bases stayed unmatched. The CDR3 is made up of 16 amino acids. The CDR3 sequence: CSAERQREGGTGELFF. The CDR3 bases are TGCAGCGCCGAGCGACAGCGGGAGGGGGGCACCGGGGAGCTGTTTTTT.